This TCR beta chain was documented in a study of T-cell reconstitution after alpha-beta-depleted transplantation in children. Using unique molecular identifiers, the investigators prepared the TCRbeta library. TCRdb passed the PCR reads through MiXCR, listing each CDR3 protein once. The profile shows 330,000 or so distinct CDR3 sequences, 10% of them singletons. In germline, CDR1 is ENHRY, CDR2 SYGVKD. V dropped 10 bases and J dropped 3; count of bases not matched to a gene: 10. The CDR3 is 15 amino acids. V and J are TRBV10-3 and TRBJ2-7; 12 bases align to TRBD2. The clonotype comes from a human donor who donated a stem cell graft to a child with acute lymphoblastic leukemia. Sequenced here: PBMCs from the stem cell graft donor, sampled from the stem cell graft. The CDR3 protein is CATFSTSGRNYEQYF. The CDR3 DNA is TGTGCCACCTTTTCGACTAGCGGGAGAAACTACGAGCAGTACTTC.